This entry is about one T cell receptor (beta chain). As handled by the study authors: Nucleated cell counts were estimated from reference gene primer amplification. Repertoires were generated with immunoSEQ multiplex PCR, while TCRdb's copy carries only in-frame clones and drops some. V and J calls and clone size are those listed in that table; D and trimming were worked out from the DNA. The table records 200,000 to 300,000 clones, around 90% of them present only once. This entry comes from a study of blood T cell repertoires in COVID-19. The overall study: The United States, Italy and Spain provided the acute and convalescent COVID-19 samples.

Cohort allocation depended upon clinical history that participants reported. CDR1 is MDHEN and CDR2 is SYDVKM in the germline V gene. The CDR3 is made up of 12 amino acids. With 8 bases clipped from V and 7 bases from J, the junction kept 3 bases outside the gene matches. Sequenced sample: PBMCs or T cells enriched from blood (not recorded which). This chain connects TRBV28 to TRBJ1-5, with 9 nucleotides matching TRBD1. This TCR derives from a woman in her thirties or forties who had been exposed to COVID-19. CDR3 in amino acids: CASRTGEQPQHF. The CDR3 DNA is TGTGCCAGCCGGACAGGGGAACAGCCCCAGCATTTT.